This TCR beta chain was retrieved from a study of CD8 T cells in ankylosing spondylitis. In this sample, this clonotype turned up a few times. Its antigen remains unknown. A junction end diverges from the germline sequence, so it may reflect a read error. The CDR3 sequence is 16 residues long. Germline loops: CDR1 DFQATT, CDR2 SNEGSKA (reference sequence). Construction of TCR beta libraries was performed using quantitative 5'-RACE with molecular barcodes. TCRdb redid the calling of the 5' RACE reads with MiXCR, one entry per CDR3 protein. The table shows 300,000 to 350,000 distinct CDR3 sequences, with around a tenth occurring only once. The study, taken as a whole, reports: What appeared characteristic of ankylosing spondylitis blood was a TCR beta motif of under 10 highly homologous variants. Disease-linked clones reportedly showed significant enrichment in matched ankylosing spondylitis synovial fluid.

Sequenced sample: blood, either unsorted or a sorted T cell fraction (not recorded which). The chain has TRBV20-1 and TRBJ2-1; the match to TRBD2 covers 9 bases. The clonotype comes from a female donor with ankylosing spondylitis or in good health (not recorded which). CDR3 region: CCARVAGGYHYNEQFF. The CDR3 bases are TGCTGTGCCAGGGTGGCGGGGGGGTACCATTACAATGAGCAGTTCTTC.